The 30 T cell receptor beta chains below all came from one sample that was sequenced in a study of a mutant IDH1 vaccine in newly diagnosed glioma. These TCRs' antigens remain unknown. Stated time point: week 23, last vaccination. All doses held 300 ug of mutant IDH1 20-mer peptide, with topical imiquimod. Assay used: immunoSEQ multiplex PCR; TCRdb lists only in-frame clones, some missing. The data hold roughly 28,000 clones, with 80% observed a single time. The starting material was PBMCs, obtained from a glioma patient whose treatment included an IDH1 peptide vaccine. These receptor sequences come from a woman aged 18-29 years with glioma.

V is TRBV4-2 and J is TRBJ2-7; 10 bases fit TRBD1. The CDR3 has 14 residues. V was pared by 4 bases and J by 6 bases, with 6 bases of the junction left unmatched. Germline V gene sequence: CDR1 LGHNA, CDR2 YNFKEQ. The CDR3 loop reads CASSPGQGFGEQYF. The CDR3 nucleotides are TGTGCCAGCAGCCCGGGACAGGGGTTCGGCGAGCAGTACTTC.

This clone was found once. This sequence joins TRBV13 and TRBJ2-2; D may be TRBD1 or TRBD2 (5 bases each). Trimming stripped 3 bases from V and 2 bases from J, with 7 bases between. In germline, CDR1 is PRHDT, CDR2 FYEKMQ (reference sequence). This CDR3 is 14 amino acids long. The CDR3 sequence: CASSLRGNTGELFF. The CDR3 DNA sequence: TGTGCCAGCAGCTTGAGGGGTAACACCGGGGAGCTGTTTTTT.

This rearrangement joins TRBV14 to TRBJ2-1; 9 bases are a match to TRBD2. CDR1 is SGHDN, CDR2 FVKESK, per germline. With 2 bases clipped from V and 3 bases from J, the junction kept 11 bases outside the gene matches. The CDR3 is 18 residues long. This CDR3 is CASSQTARGGRIYNEQFF. The CDR3 bases are TGTGCCAGCAGCCAAACTGCGCGGGGGGGGCGTATCTACAATGAGCAGTTCTTC.

This chain's CDR3 is CASSPTGGSTEAFF. The CDR3 DNA is TGTGCCAGCTCACCTACAGGGGGTAGCACTGAAGCTTTCTTT. The chain couples TRBV18 to TRBJ1-1; TRBD1 matches 8 bases. This CDR3 is 14 amino acids long. V shed 3 bases and J 4 bases; nucleotides not matched to a gene: 4. The germline CDR1 and CDR2 sequences are KGHSH and LQKENI.

V and J are TRBV7-8 and TRBJ1-5; D is perhaps TRBD1 (5 bases). Trimming pared 6 bases from V and 0 bases from J, leaving 15 bases between. The CDR3 is 16 residues long. CDR1 and CDR2 from the germline V gene are SGHVS and FQNEAQ. Here the CDR3 DNA reads TGTGCCAGCAGGGGGCCCGGATACGATAGCAATCAGCCCCAGCATTTT. Encoded protein: CASRGPGYDSNQPQHF.

This chain links TRBV12-5 with TRBJ2-1; tentatively, D is TRBD1 (5 bases). CDR1 LGHNT and CDR2 FRNRAP come from the germline V gene. Deletions cut 7 bases from V and 3 bases from J, with 10 bases between. This CDR3 comprises 13 residues. The CDR3 DNA is TGTGCTAGTGCGACAGAGAACTACAATGAGCAGTTCTTC. This codes for CASATENYNEQFF.

This clone came up once. The chain is built from TRBV27 and TRBJ2-1; 13 bases are a match to TRBD2. The germline CDR1 and CDR2 sequences are MNHEY and SMNVEV (reference sequence). The J segment lost 8 bases and the V segment lost 2 bases, leaving 6 bases of the junction unmatched. CDR3 length equals 16 residues. CDR3 in amino acids: CASSLAGTSGIHEQFF. CDR3 bases: TGTGCCAGCAGTTTAGCCGGGACTAGCGGGATCCATGAGCAGTTCTTC.

The rearrangement links TRBV7-6 to TRBJ2-3; D might be TRBD2 (7 bases). Trimming shortened V by 3 bases and J by 4 bases, and 20 bases separated the two germline ends. The length of the CDR3 is 17 residues. Germline V gene data show CDR1 as SGHVS and CDR2 as FNYEAQ. For the CDR3, the DNA is TGTGCCAGCAGCTTTATGTCTTCTGGCGGGGGCGCAGATACGCAGTATTTT. Residues: CASSFMSSGGGADTQYF.

This sequence joins TRBV5-1 and TRBJ2-4; 7 nucleotides line up with TRBD1. Germline V gene lookup returns CDR1 SGHRS and CDR2 YFSETQ. The CDR3 totals 18 residues. V lost 2 bases to trimming and J lost 0 bases; unmatched junction nucleotides: 11. CDR3 sequence reads: CASSFTKYRGEAKNIQYF. The CDR3 nucleotides are TGCGCCAGCAGCTTCACGAAGTACAGGGGCGAAGCCAAAAACATTCAGTACTTC.

The chain is built from TRBV7-9 and TRBJ1-2, with D unclear. V was trimmed by 7 bases and J by 3 bases, leaving 18 bases between them. The CDR3 has 15 residues. CDR1 SEHNR and CDR2 FQNEAQ come from the germline V gene (reference sequence). CDR3 sequence (DNA): TGTGCCAGCACCCCTAGCGACCCAGATTACTATGGCTACACCTTC. Encoded protein: CASTPSDPDYYGYTF.

V is TRBV6-1 and J is TRBJ1-3; D is possibly TRBD1 (6 bases). From germline, CDR1 is MNHNS and CDR2 SASEGT. The length of the CDR3 is 14 residues. Between the trimmed V and J ends, which lost 8 bases and 2 bases, there was a span of 13 bases. The CDR3 coding sequence is TGTGCCAGCCGGGCACAGGGACCTGGAAACACCATATATTTT. Its translation is CASRAQGPGNTIYF.

This clone was seen a single time. The chain uses TRBV4-1 and TRBJ2-5, with 7 bases lining up with TRBD2. The CDR3 is 17 amino acids. The germline V gene has CDR1 MGHRA and CDR2 YSYEKL. Losses at the gene ends were 0 bases for V and 5 bases for J; bases not matched to a gene: 12. The CDR3 bases are TGCGCCAGCAGCCAAGATTTCTCTGCGGGAGAGCGGGAGACCCAGTACTTC. The encoded protein is CASSQDFSAGERETQYF.

Comment on this clone: Its ends do not fully match the called genes, so a read error is possible. J is TRBJ2-1 and V is TRBV6-4; D may be TRBD1 (5 bases). This CDR3 has 11 residues. Germline V gene lookup returns CDR1 MRHNA and CDR2 SNTAGT. The CDR3 loop is CASSPGSVMIF. CDR3 bases: TGTGCCAGCAGCCCAGGGTCCGTAATGATCTTC.

This clone came up once. The chain links TRBV9 to TRBJ2-2; weak D call: TRBD2 (5 bases). The CDR3 runs to 15 residues. The germline gives CDR1 SGDLS, CDR2 YYNGEE. The V and J ends lost 1 base and 0 bases respectively, with 7 bases between them. The CDR3 reads CASSVLGTNTGELFF. CDR3 nucleotide sequence: TGTGCCAGCAGCGTACTCGGGACGAACACCGGGGAGCTGTTTTTT.

The chain links TRBV27 to TRBJ1-2, with 9 nucleotides matching TRBD1. Germline CDR1 MNHEY, CDR2 SMNVEV (reference sequence). Losses at the gene ends were 7 bases for V and 6 bases for J; bases not matched to a gene: 6. This CDR3 spans 13 amino acids. The CDR3 protein is CASIGQGRNGYTF. CDR3 bases: TGTGCCAGCATCGGACAGGGGAGGAATGGCTACACCTTC.

A remark on this clone: The junction differs from germline at one of its ends, possibly a read error. The CDR3 bases are TGTGCCAGCAGTTCCCGACCAAGGGGGACAGGGGTCTTC. Its translation: CASSSRPRGTGVF. The chain joins TRBV28 to TRBJ2-1; 10 bases line up with TRBD1. The CDR3 runs to 13 residues. Germline loops: CDR1 MDHEN, CDR2 SYDVKM.

This clone has just a few counts. The CDR3 sequence: CASSLAIGGPNTGELFF. The CDR3 DNA reads TGTGCCAGCAGCTTGGCCATTGGCGGACCGAACACCGGGGAGCTGTTTTTT. The chain is built from TRBV5-6 and TRBJ2-2; no clear D. Germline values: CDR1 SGHDT, CDR2 YYEEEE. The V end lost 0 bases, the J end lost 0 bases, and 12 bases lay between the germline ends. The CDR3 loop spans 17 amino acids. Filled out from reference TRBV5-6 and TRBJ2-2, the complete variable domain reads DAGVTQSPTHLIKTRGQQVTLRCSPKSGHDTVSWYQQALGQGPQFIFQYYEEEERQRGNFPDRFSGHQFPNYSSELNVNALLLGDSALYLCASSLAIGGPNTGELFFGEGSRLTVL.

A few counts support this clone. The genes are TRBV10-3 and TRBJ1-6; D gene unclear. V lost 3 bases to trimming and J lost 2 bases, with 8 bases between them. Germline CDR1 is ENHRY and CDR2 is SYGVKD. The CDR3 totals 15 residues. The CDR3 is CAISEWDTYNSPLHF. The CDR3 DNA follows: TGTGCCATCAGTGAATGGGATACCTATAATTCACCCCTCCACTTT.

A remark on this clone: A junction end diverges from the germline sequence, so it may reflect a read error. In DNA form, the CDR3 reads TGTGCTAGCAGCTTAGCGGGTTCAGAGACCCAGTACTTC. This codes for CASSLAGSETQYF. J is TRBJ2-5 and V is TRBV7-7; the match to TRBD2 covers 7 bases. Germline CDR1 and CDR2: SSHAT and FNYEAQ (reference sequence). The CDR3 covers 13 residues.

The gene calls are TRBV18 and TRBJ2-7; D possibly matches TRBD1 or TRBD2 (6 bases each). The CDR3 is 12 amino acids. CDR1 and CDR2 (germline): KGHSH, LQKENI. Trimming took 3 bases from V and 6 from J, leaving 9 bases between them. This CDR3 is CASSPGGGEQYF. The CDR3 bases are TGTGCCAGCTCACCGGGGGGCGGCGAGCAGTACTTC.

The V and J genes are TRBV19 and TRBJ1-1; D unresolved. The CDR3 spans 14 residues. V was cut by 1 base and J by 0 bases, with 6 bases left in between. The V gene's germline CDR1 is LNHDA and CDR2 SQIVND (reference sequence). DNA of the CDR3: TGTGCCAGTAGTATAGGTGCAATGAACACTGAAGCTTTCTTT. Its protein product is CASSIGAMNTEAFF.

The rearrangement joins TRBV5-6 to TRBJ1-1; tentative D call: TRBD1 (5 bases). This CDR3 contains 13 residues. Germline V gene sequence: CDR1 SGHDT, CDR2 YYEEEE. V was cut by 2 bases and J by 7 bases, with 12 bases left in between. This chain's CDR3 is CASSFRSDNEAFF. The CDR3 nucleotides read TGTGCCAGCAGCTTCCGGTCGGACAATGAAGCTTTCTTT.

V and J are TRBV2 and TRBJ2-5, with TRBD1 identical over 8 bases. The CDR3 is 15 amino acids. Trimming cost V 6 bases and J 4 bases; bases outside gene matches: 10. Germline CDR1 is SNHLY and CDR2 is FYNNEI. CDR3 coding DNA: TGTGCCAGCAGGGCTGACAGGGGCCCCCTAGAGACCCAGTACTTC. This gives the protein CASRADRGPLETQYF.

J is TRBJ2-3 and V is TRBV27, with TRBD1 as a possible D gene (6 bases). Germline V gives CDR1 MNHEY, CDR2 SMNVEV (reference sequence). Trimming left V 5 bases short and J 0 bases short, with 15 bases between. CDR3 size: 16 residues. In DNA form, the CDR3 reads TGTGCCAGCAGTCGAAGTAGGGGGTTTAGCACAGATACGCAGTATTTT. Protein sequence: CASSRSRGFSTDTQYF.

The chain is built from TRBV6-1 and TRBJ2-3, with a tentative D call TRBD2 (6 bases). The CDR3 runs to 14 residues. Trimming pared 6 bases from V and 5 bases from J, leaving 15 bases between. The germline gives CDR1 MNHNS, CDR2 SASEGT. The CDR3 spells CASRGGVERDTQYF. The DNA for the CDR3 is TGTGCCAGCAGGGGCGGGGTGGAACGAGATACGCAGTATTTT.

The J gene is TRBJ2-3, the V gene TRBV6-6, with TRBD2 matching 12 bases. The CDR3 contains 16 residues. Trimming took 2 bases from V and 0 from J; bases not matched to a gene: 0. From germline, CDR1 is MNHNY and CDR2 SVGAGI (reference sequence). Written as DNA, the CDR3 is TGTGCCAGCAGTTACCTAGCGGGAGGGAGCACAGATACGCAGTATTTT. As protein: CASSYLAGGSTDTQYF.

The V and J genes are TRBV14 and TRBJ2-1, with 13 bases aligning to TRBD2. Germline loops: CDR1 SGHDN, CDR2 FVKESK. The CDR3 is 16 amino acids. With V trimmed by 4 bases and J by 8 bases, 8 bases remained unmatched. CDR3 loop: CASSPLTSGRSYEQFF. The CDR3 DNA follows: TGTGCCAGCAGCCCGCTGACTAGCGGGAGGAGCTATGAGCAGTTCTTC.

This clone turned up a few times. The chain is built from TRBV1 and TRBJ2-1; the D call of TRBD2 is as the table states it, not checked on the DNA. TRBV1 is tagged as a pseudogene. This CDR3 spans 17 amino acids. CDR3 region: CTSSRILAGERYNEQFF. The CDR3 bases are TGCACCAGCAGCCGAATTCTCGCGGGAGAAAGGTACAATGAGCAGTTCTTC.

This chain connects TRBV6-6 to TRBJ2-5, with D perhaps matching TRBD1 (6 bases). The CDR3 is 12 amino acids. The germline V and J ends were trimmed by 6 bases and 1 base, with 6 bases remaining between them. CDR1 is MNHNY and CDR2 is SVGAGI in the germline V gene (reference sequence). This chain's CDR3 is CASRQGQETQYF. The CDR3 DNA is TGTGCCAGCAGACAGGGCCAAGAGACCCAGTACTTC.

J is TRBJ1-4 and V is TRBV7-6; D remains ambiguous. Trimming removed 3 bases from V and 5 bases from J, with 13 bases in between. The CDR3 consists of 15 residues. Per the germline V gene, CDR1 is SGHVS and CDR2 is FNYEAQ. The chain's CDR3 is CASSLASLGNEKLFF. In nucleotides, the CDR3 is TGTGCCAGCAGCTTGGCATCTCTCGGGAATGAAAAACTGTTTTTT.